Each of the 27 T cell receptor beta chains below was sequenced from the same sample in a study of cytomegalovirus exposure and HLA in healthy donors. The PCR was carried out with 60 Vbeta primers and 13 Jbeta primers. The protocol was immunoSEQ multiplex PCR, while the TCRdb copy is restricted to in-frame clones and leaves out a portion. Of just over 150,000 clones in the sample, 70% to 90% are singletons; the top ten hold about 2%. The source material was PBMCs. These receptor sequences come from a young man in good health and CMV-seropositive.

CDR3 amino acids: CASSPGTGGSYEQYF. CDR3 sequence (DNA): TGCGCCAGCAGCCCGGGGACAGGGGGCTCCTACGAGCAGTACTTC. The chain couples TRBV4-3 to TRBJ2-7, with 11 bases matching TRBD1. Trimming cost V 4 bases and J 0 bases; bases outside gene matches: 2. The CDR3 extends over 15 amino acids. Germline V CDR1 and CDR2: LGHNA, YSLEER.

J is TRBJ1-4 and V is TRBV11-2; D unresolved. Germline V lookup: CDR1 SGHAT, CDR2 FQNNGV. The CDR3 extends over 14 amino acids. V dropped 1 base and J dropped 8 bases, with 11 bases sitting between them. The DNA of the CDR3 is TGTGCCAGCAGCTTAGGGAGGTCTTGGGAAAAACTGTTTTTT. This codes for CASSLGRSWEKLFF.

This chain connects TRBV4-3 to TRBJ1-6; D unresolved. Trimming stripped 5 bases from V and 2 bases from J, with 25 bases between. Germline V gene sequence: CDR1 LGHNA, CDR2 YSLEER. The CDR3 contains 20 residues. CDR3: CASSSFYGEERKTYNSPLHF. The CDR3 nucleotides are TGCGCCAGCAGCTCTTTCTACGGGGAAGAGAGGAAAACCTATAATTCACCCCTCCACTTT.

V usage is TRBV10-3 and J usage is TRBJ1-5, with TRBD1 identical over 7 bases. Losses at the gene ends were 2 bases for V and 8 bases for J; bases not matched to a gene: 9. The CDR3 is made up of 15 amino acids. In germline, CDR1 is ENHRY, CDR2 SYGVKD. CDR3 sequence reads: CAISERIDREEPQHF. CDR3 DNA sequence: TGTGCCATCAGTGAGCGTATCGACAGGGAAGAGCCCCAGCATTTT.

The chain recombines TRBV11-3 with TRBJ2-7; no reliable D call. This CDR3 contains 14 residues. V was clipped by 5 bases and J by 4 bases, with 15 bases between them. CDR1 and CDR2 from the germline V gene are SGHNT and YENEEA. The CDR3 DNA reads as TGTGCCAGCAGCCCCCGTGTTGTTTATTACGAGCAGTACTTC. Translating gives CASSPRVVYYEQYF.

Remarks on this clone: A read error may produce the germline difference seen at one junction end. This rearrangement joins TRBV6-4 to TRBJ2-6; D perhaps matches TRBD1 (5 bases). Germline-derived CDR1 and CDR2 are MRHNA and SNTAGT. This CDR3 is 16 amino acids long. The CDR3 here is CASSNEAASGANGLTF. DNA for the CDR3: TGTGCCAGCAGCAACGAGGCCGCTTCTGGGGCCAACGGCCTGACTTTC.

The V and J genes are TRBV7-8 and TRBJ2-2; TRBD2 matches at 15 bases. The CDR3 has 18 residues. Germline V gene data show CDR1 as SGHVS and CDR2 as FQNEAQ. J lost 4 bases, V lost 2 bases, and 5 bases had no gene match. CDR3 in amino acids: CASSLRTSGGASTGELFF. The DNA for the CDR3 is TGTGCCAGCAGCTTAAGGACTAGCGGGGGGGCAAGCACCGGGGAGCTGTTTTTT.

This sequence joins TRBV5-5 and TRBJ1-1; D not certain. In germline, CDR1 is SGHKS, CDR2 YYEKEE (reference sequence). The V gene lost 7 bases and the J gene lost 0 bases, with 10 bases spanning the gap. The CDR3 has 13 residues. In nucleotides, the CDR3 is TGTGCCAGCGACCTCGGGGTGAACACTGAAGCTTTCTTT. Translating it yields CASDLGVNTEAFF.

The chain uses TRBV4-2 and TRBJ2-1; 8 nucleotides align to TRBD2. The trim removed 1 base at V and 4 bases at J, leaving 6 bases unmatched. The CDR3 sequence is 16 residues long. Germline V gene lookup returns CDR1 LGHNA and CDR2 YNFKEQ. In DNA form, the CDR3 reads TGTGCCAGCAGCCAAGCCACGGGGGGGCAGTACAATGAGCAGTTCTTC. Translation gives CASSQATGGQYNEQFF.

DNA of the CDR3: TGTGCCTGGACCTTAGCGGGGGGGCCCTACAATGAGCAGTTCTTC. Its protein product is CAWTLAGGPYNEQFF. This chain joins TRBV30 and TRBJ2-1; 11 positions match TRBD2. Germline trimming cut 4 bases from V and 2 bases from J; bases unmatched to any gene: 4. Germline V CDR1 and CDR2: GTSNPN, SVGIG (reference sequence). The CDR3 extends over 15 amino acids.

The chain links TRBV5-4 to TRBJ2-4, with D unresolved. Per germline, CDR1 SGHNT and CDR2 YYREEE (reference sequence). Trimming took off 2 bases at V and 5 bases at J, with 11 bases between the two ends. The CDR3 has 14 residues. The CDR3 protein is CASSFGGSENIQYF. CDR3 DNA sequence: TGTGCCAGCAGCTTTGGCGGCTCCGAAAACATTCAGTACTTC.

The chain is built from TRBV6-1 and TRBJ1-5, with D possibly matching TRBD1 (6 bases). The CDR3 has 12 residues. Trimming took off 9 bases at V and 3 bases at J, with 9 bases between the two ends. The germline gives CDR1 MNHNS, CDR2 SASEGT. The CDR3 coding sequence is TGTGCCAGTCACAGGGTCAATCAGCCCCAGCATTTT. Translated, it gives CASHRVNQPQHF.

This chain's CDR3 is CASSPNSGGPEETQYF. DNA of the CDR3: TGTGCCAGCTCACCGAACAGCGGGGGGCCGGAAGAGACCCAGTACTTC. V gene TRBV18 combines with J gene TRBJ2-5, with 9 bases identical to TRBD2. Trimming removed 3 bases from V and 3 bases from J; junction bases left unmatched: 8. CDR1 is KGHSH and CDR2 is LQKENI in the germline V gene. This CDR3 is built from 16 residues.

The chain recombines TRBV7-2 with TRBJ2-7; 15 bases map to TRBD2. V shed 5 bases, J shed 7 bases, and the junction held 3 bases outside the gene matches. Germline lookup yields CDR1 SGHTA and CDR2 FQGNSA. The CDR3 covers 14 residues. DNA of the CDR3: TGTGCCAGCAGCGCGGGACTAGCGGGGGGTGAGCAGTACTTC. Protein product: CASSAGLAGGEQYF.

This chain connects TRBV10-3 to TRBJ2-1, with 11 bases matching TRBD2. Germline V CDR1 and CDR2: ENHRY, SYGVKD. This CDR3 comprises 14 residues. With V trimmed by 5 bases and J by 7 bases, 4 bases remained unmatched. The chain's CDR3 is CAISLAGGGNEQFF. CDR3 sequence (DNA): TGTGCCATCAGTCTAGCGGGGGGAGGAAATGAGCAGTTCTTC.

The gene calls are TRBV4-3 and TRBJ1-6, with D perhaps TRBD1 (5 bases). Trimming pared 0 bases from V and 7 bases from J, leaving 10 bases between. Per the germline V gene, CDR1 is LGHNA and CDR2 is YSLEER. The CDR3 is 15 residues long. The CDR3 DNA reads as TGCGCCAGCAGCCAAGATCGGACATTCAATTCACCCCTCCACTTT. It codes for CASSQDRTFNSPLHF.

The gene calls are TRBV10-1 and TRBJ1-2; TRBD1 is a possible D gene (6 bases). This CDR3 has 11 amino acids. V lost 6 bases and J 7 bases, leaving 9 bases between the germline ends. Germline CDR1 reads WNHNN; CDR2 reads SYGVQD (reference sequence). CDR3 loop: CASSLRGGYTF. DNA for the CDR3: TGCGCCAGCAGCCTCAGGGGTGGCTACACCTTC.

This clone appeared a few times. This sequence joins TRBV7-9 and TRBJ2-7; D is possibly TRBD2 (6 bases). The V end was cut by 4 bases, the J end by 5 bases, with 18 bases between. Germline V lookup: CDR1 SEHNR, CDR2 FQNEAQ (reference sequence). The CDR3 length is 15 residues. CDR3: CASSSPGASRDEQYF. In nucleotides, the CDR3 is TGTGCCAGCAGCTCACCGGGAGCCAGTAGGGACGAGCAGTACTTC. Supplemented by reference TRBV7-9 and TRBJ2-7, the full variable domain reads DTGVSQNPRHKITKRGQNVTFRCDPISEHNRLYWYRQTLGQGPEFLTYFQNEAQLEKSRLLSDRFSAERPKGSFSTLEIQRTEQGDSAMYLCASSSPGASRDEQYFGPGTRLTVT.

CDR3 DNA: TGTGCCAGCAGCGGGACAGGAGGGGCCGATGGCTACACCTTC. Amino acid sequence: CASSGTGGADGYTF. V is TRBV6-5 and J is TRBJ1-2; TRBD1 agrees at 8 bases. The CDR3 runs to 14 residues. Germline V gene sequence: CDR1 MNHEY, CDR2 SVGAGI. V dropped 6 bases and J dropped 6; count of bases not matched to a gene: 9.

V gene TRBV6-4 combines with J gene TRBJ1-6, with D uncertain. Between the trimmed V and J ends, which lost 5 bases and 6 bases, there was a span of 8 bases. This CDR3 has 13 residues. Germline CDR1 and CDR2: MRHNA and SNTAGT. The CDR3 nucleotides are TGTGCCAGCAGTTCCGGGTCTAATTCACCCCTCCACTTT. It encodes CASSSGSNSPLHF.

This chain links TRBV6-1 with TRBJ1-5; D is ambiguous. V lost 3 bases and J lost 7, with 7 bases in between. The germline gives CDR1 MNHNS, CDR2 SASEGT. This CDR3 has 12 residues. The CDR3 here is CASSELGQPQHF. The CDR3 DNA reads as TGTGCCAGCAGTGAGTTGGGCCAGCCCCAGCATTTT.

The J gene is TRBJ1-1, the V gene TRBV6-5; TRBD1 aligns across 7 bases. The germline gives CDR1 MNHEY, CDR2 SVGAGI. The CDR3 contains 14 residues. The ends lost 7 bases at V and 5 bases at J; junction bases unmatched: 10. CDR3: CASIFKGAVTEAFF. The CDR3, as DNA: TGTGCCAGCATATTCAAGGGGGCGGTGACTGAAGCTTTCTTT.

The V and J genes are TRBV11-2 and TRBJ2-1, with D tentatively TRBD1 (5 bases). The CDR3 is 15 residues long. In germline, CDR1 is SGHAT, CDR2 FQNNGV. V lost 0 bases and J lost 6, with 12 bases in between. This chain's CDR3 is CASSLDLGRSNEQFF. The CDR3 nucleotides read TGTGCCAGCAGCTTAGATCTGGGGCGGTCCAATGAGCAGTTCTTC.

This clone has a single count. The chain employs TRBV7-2 and TRBJ2-1; 7 positions agree with TRBD1. CDR1 is SGHTA, CDR2 FQGNSA, per germline. V shed 1 base, J shed 7 bases, and the junction held 7 bases outside the gene matches. The CDR3 is 15 residues long. The CDR3 DNA follows: TGTGCCAGCAGCTTAGAAGGGGGCCGGACGAATGAGCAGTTCTTC. It encodes CASSLEGGRTNEQFF.

This clone has only a few counts. The V call is TRBV7-2, the J call TRBJ2-1, with TRBD2 matching 8 bases. This CDR3 has 16 residues. J gave up 8 bases and V 0 bases, and 9 bases lay outside the gene matches. Germline V lookup: CDR1 SGHTA, CDR2 FQGNSA. The CDR3 reads CASSLATGGPRDEQFF. The CDR3 nucleotides are TGTGCCAGCAGCTTAGCGACGGGGGGGCCACGGGATGAGCAGTTCTTC. The complete variable domain, with remaining parts taken from reference TRBV7-2 and TRBJ2-1, reads GAGVSQSPSNKVTEKGKDVELRCDPISGHTALYWYRQSLGQGLEFLIYFQGNSAPDKSGLPSDRFSAERTGGSVSTLTIQRTQQEDSAVYLCASSLATGGPRDEQFFGPGTRLTVL.

The chain couples TRBV5-1 to TRBJ1-6, with no clear D. The CDR3 covers 16 residues. Trimming left V 0 bases short and J 7 bases short, with 14 bases between. Per germline, CDR1 SGHRS and CDR2 YFSETQ. The DNA of the CDR3 is TGCGCCAGCAGCTTGGTTTCAGGTTTAGCGAATTCACCCCTCCACTTT. Its translation is CASSLVSGLANSPLHF.

This chain links TRBV13 with TRBJ2-5; D is undetermined. The CDR3 is 13 amino acids. The V gene's germline CDR1 is PRHDT and CDR2 FYEKMQ (reference sequence). With 3 bases removed from V and 3 bases from J, the gap between germline ends came to 8 bases. The CDR3, as DNA: TGTGCCAGCAGCTTTTACGGAGAAGAGACCCAGTACTTC. Translation gives CASSFYGEETQYF. Filled out from reference TRBV13 and TRBJ2-5, the complete variable domain reads AAGVIQSPRHLIKEKRETATLKCYPIPRHDTVYWYQQGPGQDPQFLISFYEKMQSDKGSIPDRFSAQQFSDYHSELNMSSLELGDSALYFCASSFYGEETQYFGPGTRLLVL.